Presented here are 25 T cell receptor beta chains from one specimen sequenced in a study of CXCR3-negative and CXCR3-positive naive CD8 T cells. It was by 5' RACE with UMI labels that the TRB cDNA libraries were prepared. TCRdb reprocessed the 5' RACE reads, with one entry per CDR3 protein and no DNA. This table lists some 67,000 distinct CDR3 sequences. Sample: naive CXCR3- CD8+ T cells from blood. Regarding subset: CD45RO-CCR7+CD27+CD95- naive CD8+ T cells lacking CXCR3 (TNR3-). Receptors originate from a human donor in good health. Some clones in this sample may be carry-over from other donors' samples.

The V gene is TRBV7-9, the J gene TRBJ2-3. The germline V gene has CDR1 SEHNR and CDR2 FQNEAQ (reference sequence). There are 13 residues in the CDR3. CDR3 region: CASSPSPGDTQYF.

The chain has TRBV4-3 and TRBJ2-7. From germline, CDR1 is LGHNA and CDR2 YSLEER. This CDR3 contains 14 residues. CDR3 sequence reads: CASSQSHGEDEQYF.

This chain uses TRBV7-9 with TRBJ2-7. The germline CDR1 and CDR2 sequences are SEHNR and FQNEAQ (reference sequence). The CDR3 consists of 15 residues. CDR3 residues: CASSLGFGSSYEQYF.

The genes are TRBV29-1 and TRBJ2-1; the D call of TRBD2 rests on TCRdb alone, since no DNA is present to check it. Germline V gene lookup returns CDR1 SQVTM and CDR2 ANQGSEA. The CDR3 covers 15 residues. Here the CDR3 reads CSVPAPGLLYNEQFF.

V gene TRBV27 combines with J gene TRBJ2-7. CDR1 is MNHEY and CDR2 is SMNVEV in the germline V gene (reference sequence). The CDR3 totals 13 residues. The CDR3 reads CASSLSSTYEQYF.

The rearrangement links TRBV15 to TRBJ1-5. The germline CDR1 and CDR2 sequences are LNHNV and YYDKDF (reference sequence). The CDR3 extends over 15 amino acids. The CDR3 region is CATSRVQDSIQPQHF.

This chain joins TRBV15 and TRBJ1-3; TCRdb outputs TRBD1, but without DNA this stays unchecked. This CDR3 spans 17 amino acids. The germline V gene has CDR1 LNHNV and CDR2 YYDKDF (reference sequence). CDR3 amino acids: CATSRDLGQAVGNTIYF. Based on the CDR3 plus reference TRBV15 and TRBJ1-3, the full variable domain is DAMVIQNPRYQVTQFGKPVTLSCSQTLNHNVMYWYQQKSSQAPKLLFHYYDKDFNNEADTPDNFQSRRPNTSFCFLDIRSPGLGDTAMYLCATSRDLGQAVGNTIYFGEGSWLTVV.

V is TRBV7-2 and J is TRBJ2-3; the D call of TRBD1 rests on TCRdb alone, since no DNA is present to check it. CDR3 length: 16 residues. In germline, CDR1 is SGHTA, CDR2 FQGNSA. CDR3 sequence: CASSPVVTGITDTQYF.

The rearrangement uses TRBV20-1 and TRBJ1-6; the TCRdb call, TRBD1, lacks DNA for checking. Germline loops: CDR1 DFQATT, CDR2 SNEGSKA (reference sequence). CDR3 length: 15 residues. The CDR3 sequence: CSASSGTADNSPLHF.

The rearrangement uses TRBV6-6 and TRBJ2-2. The CDR3 length is 18 residues. Germline lookup yields CDR1 MNHNY and CDR2 SVGAGI (reference sequence). The CDR3 loop is CASSYSAGLKEWGGELFF.

The chain uses TRBV5-1 and TRBJ1-5; TCRdb outputs TRBD1, but without DNA this stays unchecked. Germline loops: CDR1 SGHRS, CDR2 YFSETQ. The CDR3 sequence is 15 residues long. The CDR3 sequence: CASSPLGGGSQPQHF.

The chain employs TRBV23-1 and TRBJ2-3; the TCRdb call, TRBD2, lacks DNA for checking. TRBV23-1 belongs to the ORF category, with a function that is uncertain. The CDR3 spans 17 residues. The CDR3 sequence is CASRQPSRQDWSDTQYF.

The chain employs TRBV4-1 and TRBJ2-5; the D gene TCRdb calls, TRBD2, cannot be checked with no DNA. From germline, CDR1 is MGHRA and CDR2 YSYEKL. The CDR3 runs 12 residues. The CDR3 sequence is CASSHLAETQYF.

This chain uses TRBV12-3 or TRBV12-4 with TRBJ1-2. The CDR3 totals 12 residues. The CDR3 sequence: CASSGEWGGYTF.

The chain employs TRBV6-5 and TRBJ2-2. This CDR3 region has 14 residues. Germline CDR1 and CDR2: MNHEY and SVGAGI. Here the CDR3 reads CASSYSLRAGELFF.

The chain joins TRBV4-1 to TRBJ1-1. This CDR3 contains 16 residues. Germline values: CDR1 MGHRA, CDR2 YSYEKL. CDR3 protein: CASSPTGLPESTEAFF.

The chain employs TRBV12-3 or TRBV12-4 and TRBJ2-1; TCRdb selects TRBD2, and the lack of DNA leaves this call unchecked. This CDR3 contains 15 residues. CDR3 residues: CASSPPASGNNEQFF.

This chain uses TRBV5-1 with TRBJ2-7; TCRdb calls TRBD1, which cannot be checked without DNA. Germline V gene data show CDR1 as SGHRS and CDR2 as YFSETQ. The CDR3 has 14 residues. This CDR3 is CASSPGQNSYEQYF.

The chain recombines TRBV7-9 with TRBJ2-3. The CDR3 is made up of 14 amino acids. Germline CDR1 and CDR2: SEHNR and FQNEAQ (reference sequence). CDR3 amino acids: CASSLVDPTHTQYF.

CDR3: CASLGGPLILAKNIQYF. This rearrangement joins TRBV28 to TRBJ2-4; checking the TCRdb D call of TRBD2 is not possible without DNA. The germline V gene encodes CDR1 MDHEN and CDR2 SYDVKM. This CDR3 contains 17 residues.

The V gene is TRBV28, the J gene TRBJ2-7; TCRdb gives TRBD2 as the D gene, but with no DNA this cannot be confirmed. The CDR3 contains 15 residues. Germline V gene sequence: CDR1 MDHEN, CDR2 SYDVKM. Here the CDR3 reads CASSFGTSGIDEQYF.

V and J are TRBV9 and TRBJ2-7; the TCRdb D gene call, TRBD1, has no DNA to confirm it. CDR1 SGDLS and CDR2 YYNGEE come from the germline V gene. The CDR3 consists of 15 residues. The CDR3 loop is CASNAGTGGSDEQYF.

This CDR3 reads CASSLTGADQPQHF. This chain connects TRBV7-9 to TRBJ1-5; no DNA is available, so the TRBD1 call from TCRdb remains unchecked. The CDR3 runs to 14 residues. Germline V gene lookup returns CDR1 SEHNR and CDR2 FQNEAQ (reference sequence).

The J gene is TRBJ2-1, the V gene TRBV12-3 or TRBV12-4; TCRdb names TRBD2, which stays unverified in the absence of DNA. This CDR3 comprises 15 residues. CDR3 residues: CASSLGTSVYNEQFF.

The gene calls are TRBV7-3 and TRBJ1-1. CDR3 length equals 13 residues. The germline V gene encodes CDR1 SGHTA and CDR2 FQGTGA. The CDR3: CASSPQMGTEAFF.